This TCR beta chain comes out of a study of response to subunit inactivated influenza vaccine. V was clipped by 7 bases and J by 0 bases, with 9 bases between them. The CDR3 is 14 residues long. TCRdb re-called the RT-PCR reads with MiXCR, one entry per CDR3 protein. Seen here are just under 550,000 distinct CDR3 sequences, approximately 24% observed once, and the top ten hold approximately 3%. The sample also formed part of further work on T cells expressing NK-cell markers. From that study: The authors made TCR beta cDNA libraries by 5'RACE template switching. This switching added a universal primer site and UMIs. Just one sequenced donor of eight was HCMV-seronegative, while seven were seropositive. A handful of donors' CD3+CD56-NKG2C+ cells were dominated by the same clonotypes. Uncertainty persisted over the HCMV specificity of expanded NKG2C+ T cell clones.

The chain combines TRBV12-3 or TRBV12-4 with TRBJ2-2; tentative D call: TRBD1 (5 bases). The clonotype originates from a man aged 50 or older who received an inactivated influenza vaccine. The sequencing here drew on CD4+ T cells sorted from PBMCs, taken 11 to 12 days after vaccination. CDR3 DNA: TGTGCCAGCACCCCGACAGCGAACACCGGGGAGCTGTTTTTT. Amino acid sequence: CASTPTANTGELFF.